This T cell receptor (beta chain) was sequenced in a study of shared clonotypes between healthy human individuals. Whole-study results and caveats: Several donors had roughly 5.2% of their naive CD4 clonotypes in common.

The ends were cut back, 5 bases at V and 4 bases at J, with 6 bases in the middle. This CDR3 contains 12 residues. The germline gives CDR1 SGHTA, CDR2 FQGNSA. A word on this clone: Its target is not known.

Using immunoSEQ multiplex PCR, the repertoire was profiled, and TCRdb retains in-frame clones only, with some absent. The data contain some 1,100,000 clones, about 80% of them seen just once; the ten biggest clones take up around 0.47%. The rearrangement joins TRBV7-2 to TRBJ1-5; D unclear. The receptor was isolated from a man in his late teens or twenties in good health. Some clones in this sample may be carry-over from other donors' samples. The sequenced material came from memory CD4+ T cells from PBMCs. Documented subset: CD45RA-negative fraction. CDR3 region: CASSDRNQPQHF. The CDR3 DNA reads TGTGCCAGCAGCGATCGGAATCAGCCCCAGCATTTT.